This T cell receptor (beta chain) was observed in a study of control samples from healthy donors and cancer patients. The assay was immunoSEQ multiplex PCR, and TCRdb's table has in-frame clones only and misses some. Altogether 99,000 or so clones are present, almost 85% being singletons, with the ten largest covering 2% to 2.5%. With 2 bases clipped from V and 6 bases from J, the junction kept 11 bases outside the gene matches. The CDR3 consists of 16 residues. CDR1 and CDR2 from the germline V gene are KGHDR and SFDVKD. The V call is TRBV24-1, the J call TRBJ1-2; TRBD1 matches 7 bases. The receptor comes from a man in his 60s in good health. The specimen sequenced was blood. Here the CDR3 reads CATSDSLTGQVHGYTF. The CDR3 nucleotides read TGTGCCACCAGTGATTCACTCACCGGACAGGTCCATGGCTACACCTTC.